This T cell receptor (beta chain) was found in a study of blood T cells in healthy people across ages. Study-wide findings and caveats: Observed TCR beta diversity per million T cells went down as age went up. This fall followed a roughly linear course with age.

V was shortened by 1 base and J by 2 bases, with 7 bases between the two germline ends. Germline CDR1 is SGHTA and CDR2 is FQGNSA. This CDR3 spans 14 amino acids. Then a second PCR, running roughly 7 to 11 cycles, was carried out with a sample-barcoded 5' primer and a J-beta primer mix. MiXCR, run by TCRdb on the 5' RACE reads, gives a single entry per CDR3 protein. The sample gives 1.5 million to 2 million distinct CDR3 sequences, roughly 49% of which show up once; 2% to 2.5% is in the top ten. The sample holds many counts of this clonotype. The target antigen is unknown. This rearrangement joins TRBV7-2 to TRBJ2-3; D is undetermined. The sequence was collected from a woman between 40 and 50 years old in good health. Sequenced sample: blood. CDR3 in amino acids: CASSLGGVTDTQYF. In DNA, the CDR3 is TGTGCCAGCAGCTTAGGCGGCGTCACAGATACGCAGTATTTT.